This TCR beta chain was identified during a study of T-cell reconstitution after alpha-beta-depleted transplantation in children. This clonotype was counted between two and nine times. Its antigen is not identified. The study's findings and limits: Newly generated T cells supplied most T-cell counts and diversity one year post-transplant.

Unique molecular identifiers were incorporated into the prepared TCRbeta library. MiXCR, run by TCRdb on the PCR reads, gives a single entry per CDR3 protein. Among about 980,000 distinct CDR3 sequences listed, about 29% were seen once. This CDR3 has 13 residues. Deletions cut 3 bases from V and 7 bases from J, with 10 bases between. V is TRBV12-3 or TRBV12-4 and J is TRBJ1-5; no reliable D call. The source of this sequence is a boy under two years old who had a stem cell transplant for SCID, so the T cells may come from the graft donor. Source: PBMCs, mostly from graft donor cells, taken 360 days after TCRalphabeta/CD19-depleted stem cell transplant. CDR3: CASSFGLEQPQHF. CDR3 coding DNA: TGTGCCAGCAGTTTTGGTTTGGAACAGCCCCAGCATTTT.